This is a list of T cell receptor beta chains from one sample in a study of T cell responses to AZD1222 COVID-19 vaccine. Sequencing was performed with immunoSEQ multiplex PCR; in TCRdb, only in-frame clones are kept and a portion is missing. This table holds about 150,000 clones, 94% found once. This sample comprised peripheral blood, obtained on day 0 of AZD1222 vaccination. The receptor source for this set is an adult in good health. Both conserved end residues are part of each CDR3. D genes are given only for firm matches. Not all rows give a size; the values are once, few, many and, for expanded clones, a class.

TRBV5-1	TRBJ2-3	.	.	TGCGCCAGCAGCTGGGACACGAGCACAGATACGCAGTATTTT	CASSWDTSTDTQYF
TRBV5-4	TRBJ2-1	few	.	TGTGCCAGCAGCTGGACAAGCTACGGTGAGCAGTTCTTC	CASSWTSYGEQFF
TRBV4-2	TRBJ1-1	.	.	TGTGCCAGCAGCCTGACGGTGGGGGACGGTCTTTGGTTTGACACTGAAGCTTTCTTT	CASSLTVGDGLWFDTEAFF
TRBV10-3	TRBJ2-3	.	TRBD2	TGTGCCATCAGTGAGTCTCAGCGGGGGTACACAGATACGCAGTATTTT	CAISESQRGYTDTQYF
TRBV5-1	TRBJ1-1	.	.	TGCGCCAGCAGCTTGGTGGGGGTTGTGAACACTGAAGCTTTCTTT	CASSLVGVVNTEAFF
TRBV2	TRBJ2-3	.	TRBD2	TGTGCCAGCAGGGGGACTAGCGGGATCACAGATACGCAGTATTTT	CASRGTSGITDTQYF
TRBV19	TRBJ1-2	.	TRBD1	TGTGCCAGTACGGGACAGGGGCATGGCTACACCTTC	CASTGQGHGYTF
TRBV5-4	TRBJ1-6	.	.	TGTGCCAGCACCACGACAGTGGGGAATTCACCCCTCCACTTT	CASTTTVGNSPLHF
TRBV7-9	TRBJ2-1	.	TRBD2	TGTGCCAGCAGCTTCCCGGGACTAGCGGGAGGAGGTGAGCAGTTCTTC	CASSFPGLAGGGEQFF
TRBV7-8	TRBJ1-5	.	.	TGTGCCAGCAGCCTAGGGGTTAATCAGCCCCAGCATTTT	CASSLGVNQPQHF
TRBV29-1	TRBJ1-2	.	.	TGCAGCGTTGTGGGGCAGCAGCTCTATGGCTACACCTTC	CSVVGQQLYGYTF
TRBV28	TRBJ1-2	.	.	TGTGCCAGCAGTTTTAGAGACAGGACCAACTATGGCTACACCTTC	CASSFRDRTNYGYTF
TRBV4-1	TRBJ2-5	.	TRBD2	TGCGCCAGCAGCCAAGGGAGCGGGGCACAAGAGACCCAGTACTTC	CASSQGSGAQETQYF
TRBV5-6	TRBJ2-1	.	TRBD2	TGTGCCAGCAGCTTAGAGGGAGGACTAGCGGGGTCGAATGAGCAGTTCTTC	CASSLEGGLAGSNEQFF
TRBV2	TRBJ1-1	.	.	TGTGCCAGCAGTGAAAGGGTTGCATCCAACGCTTTCTTT	CASSERVASNAFF
TRBV19	TRBJ2-3	.	.	TGTGCCAGTAGCGTGGGAGCGGATACGCAGTATTTT	CASSVGADTQYF
TRBV28	TRBJ1-5	.	.	TGTGCCAGCAGGGGCCGCAGGGGTGATCAGCCCCAGCATTTT	CASRGRRGDQPQHF
TRBV5-6	TRBJ2-1	.	.	TGTGCCAGCAATATAAGGCTTACTGGACCTCGGGGGAATGAGCAGTTCTTC	CASNIRLTGPRGNEQFF
TRBV27	TRBJ1-1	.	.	TGTGCCAGCAGTTTGAGATGGGGCCCGGGCGTTCTAAACACTGAAGCTTTCTTT	CASSLRWGPGVLNTEAFF
TRBV9	TRBJ1-4	.	TRBD1	TGTGCCAGCAGCGTTGGGGCAGGGGGGAGTGAAAAACTGTTTTTT	CASSVGAGGSEKLFF
TRBV12-3/TRBV12-4	TRBJ1-2	.	.	TGTGCCAGCAGTTTTGGGGGATTGGGGGGCTACACCTTC	CASSFGGLGGYTF
TRBV5-1	TRBJ2-3	.	.	TGCGCCAGCAGCTTGGGTCAACGCACAGATACGCAGTATTTT	CASSLGQRTDTQYF
TRBV27	TRBJ1-1	.	.	TGTGCCAGCAGTTTGGACGGATGGGGCACTGAAGCTTTCTTT	CASSLDGWGTEAFF
TRBV11-2	TRBJ2-3	.	.	TGTGCCAGCAGCATGGACCTAACGGGGGACACAGATACGCAGTATTTT	CASSMDLTGDTDTQYF
TRBV9	TRBJ1-2	.	.	TGTGCCAGCAGCGTAGAGGCAGGAAACCCGTATGGCTACACCTTC	CASSVEAGNPYGYTF
TRBV5-6	TRBJ1-1	.	TRBD1	TGTGCCAGCAGCTTCATTGGACAGGGGAACACTGAAGCTTTCTTT	CASSFIGQGNTEAFF
TRBV4-2	TRBJ2-1	once	TRBD2	TGTGCCAGCAGCCAAGATTTTTCGGGACTAGGTTCCAATGAGCAGTTCTTC	CASSQDFSGLGSNEQFF
TRBV12-3/TRBV12-4	TRBJ1-1	.	.	TGTGCCAGCCGTTACCCGGACACTGAAGCTTTCTTT	CASRYPDTEAFF
TRBV10-2	TRBJ1-5	.	.	TGCGCCAGCAGTGAGTCAGGGGGTGTGGCGCCCCAGCATTTT	CASSESGGVAPQHF
TRBV7-9	TRBJ1-1	.	.	TGTGCCAGCAGCTCTGGGTTGTCAAACACTGAAGCTTTCTTT	CASSSGLSNTEAFF
TRBV5-1	TRBJ1-2	few	TRBD1	TGCGCCAGCAGCTGGGGACAGATAAACTATGGCTACACCTTC	CASSWGQINYGYTF
TRBV28	TRBJ2-1	.	.	TGTGCCACTGGAGAGGGGGGGGGAAGCTCCTACAATGAGCAGTTCTTC	CATGEGGGSSYNEQFF
TRBV27	TRBJ1-4	.	TRBD1	TGTGCCAGCAGCCTGATTTCCGACGTGAAACAGGGGGTTAGTGAAAAACTGTTTTTT	CASSLISDVKQGVSEKLFF
TRBV7-2	TRBJ2-2	.	TRBD2	TGTGCCAGCAGCTGGTTAGCGGGAGCTGGGGGCGGGGAGCTGTTTTTT	CASSWLAGAGGGELFF
TRBV27	TRBJ1-1	.	.	TGTGCCAGCAGTTTATCACGGGGGCGGGGGAACACTGAAGCTTTCTTT	CASSLSRGRGNTEAFF
TRBV30	TRBJ2-1	.	TRBD2	TGTGCCGGACACCTGACTAGCGGAACCTACAATGAGCAGTTCTTC	CAGHLTSGTYNEQFF
TRBV19	TRBJ1-5	.	.	TGTGCCAGTAGTATACAGGCTAATCAGCCCCAGCATTTT	CASSIQANQPQHF